This T cell receptor beta chain appears in the sequencing data of a study of regulatory T cells in long-lasting Graves disease. To make TCR beta libraries, researchers used iRepertoire HTBI primers and Arm-PCR of CDR3 regions. MiXCR, run by TCRdb on the multiplex PCR reads, gives a single entry per CDR3 protein. The sample holds about 470,000 distinct CDR3 sequences, less than 25% seen once. General study findings and limits: Whereas 966 public clonotypes were shared by new patients, persistent patients shared more, at a few thousand. Thyroid tissue was not studied; only peripheral blood was. There was favoring of TRBV28, TRBJ1-2 and TRBJ2-5 in persistent disease.

CDR1 is MNHEY, CDR2 SVGEGT, per germline. V shed 6 bases and J shed 5 bases, with 16 bases lying between them. The CDR3 consists of 14 residues. Specified time point: persistent/refractory GD, antithyroid drugs over 5 years with positive TRAb. Extracted RNA from PBMCs served as the source of the TCR library. Concerning this clonotype: Its specificity is unknown.

The receptor was isolated from a female donor with Graves disease. This chain uses TRBV6-2 or TRBV6-3 with TRBJ2-5; weak D call: TRBD2 (6 bases). The material sequenced was peripheral blood mononuclear cells (PBMCs), taken when the disease was refractory, from a patient treated with antithyroid drugs. The CDR3 reads CASRWGEMGETQYF. In DNA, the CDR3 is TGTGCCAGCAGATGGGGGGAAATGGGGGAGACCCAGTACTTC.